These T cell receptor beta chains were read from a single sample in a study of blood T cell repertoires in COVID-19. The method was immunoSEQ multiplex PCR; TCRdb's version includes in-frame clones alone and lacks a portion of them. The sample records tens of thousands of clones, approximately 80% being singletons. Sequencing was performed on peripheral blood. These receptors all stem from a man in his sixties or seventies with active or convalescent COVID-19. Both conserved end residues are part of each CDR3. The D gene is left open where the match is weak. Where a row states a size, it is once, few, many or the class of an expanded clone; other rows omit it.

DNA	CDR3	D	J	length	size	V
TGTGCCAGCAGCTGGGGGGTATGGGGCACAGATACGCAGTATTTT	CASSWGVWGTDTQYF	-	TRBJ2-3	15	-	TRBV5-5
TGTGCCAGCAGTCAGAGGAATTCCTACGAGCAGTACTTC	CASSQRNSYEQYF	-	TRBJ2-7	13	-	TRBV27
TGCAGCGTTGAGTGGGGCGGAGGGGCGAATGAGCAGTTCTTC	CSVEWGGGANEQFF	-	TRBJ2-1	14	-	TRBV29-1
TGTGCCAGCAGTTCGACAGGGGGTCAGCCCCAGCATTTT	CASSSTGGQPQHF	TRBD1	TRBJ1-5	13	once	TRBV6-5
TGTGCCAGTAAGGACGGGACAGCCTATAGCAATCAGCCCCAGCATTTT	CASKDGTAYSNQPQHF	TRBD1	TRBJ1-5	16	-	TRBV19
TGTGCCAGCACCGATCATAGCGGGGGGCTCACCGGGGAGCTGTTTTTT	CASTDHSGGLTGELFF	TRBD2	TRBJ2-2	16	-	TRBV11-1
TGTGCCTGGAGTGGACTAGCGGGAGCGAACACCGGGGAGCTGTTTTTT	CAWSGLAGANTGELFF	TRBD2	TRBJ2-2	16	-	TRBV30
TGTGCCAGTAGTATAGGAGCCTCGACTAACTATGGCTACACCTTC	CASSIGASTNYGYTF	-	TRBJ1-2	15	-	TRBV19
TGTGCCAGTAGTATAAGGGCTAGCGGGGGCGCTAGCTCCTACGAGCAGTACTTC	CASSIRASGGASSYEQYF	TRBD2	TRBJ2-7	18	-	TRBV19
TGTGCCAGCAGCAACAGGGCGGGCGGACAGCCCCAGCATTTT	CASSNRAGGQPQHF	-	TRBJ1-5	14	few	TRBV28
TGTGCCACCTCCGGGGGTTACACTGAAGCTTTCTTT	CATSGGYTEAFF	-	TRBJ1-1	12	few	TRBV14
TGCGCCAGCAGCCTCGAGGTCCTTCCTCAAGGCTACACCTTC	CASSLEVLPQGYTF	-	TRBJ1-2	14	once	TRBV4-3
TGCAGTGCTAGTTCGGGGTTGAACACTGAAGCTTTCTTT	CSASSGLNTEAFF	-	TRBJ1-1	13	-	TRBV20-1
TGTGCCAGTAGTCCCCCCCCTAACTACAATGAGCAGTTCTTC	CASSPPPNYNEQFF	-	TRBJ2-1	14	-	TRBV19
TGTGCCAGCAGCTTAGGCGGGACAGGGCCGGGAGGCTACACCTTC	CASSLGGTGPGGYTF	TRBD1	TRBJ1-2	15	-	TRBV11-2
TGTGCCAGCAGCTTAGTAGGGGGCCCCACTGAAGCTTTCTTT	CASSLVGGPTEAFF	TRBD1	TRBJ1-1	14	-	TRBV7-2
TGTGCCAGCAGTGACGTTAGCGGGGACCCCAATGAGCAGTTCTTC	CASSDVSGDPNEQFF	TRBD2	TRBJ2-1	15	few	TRBV6-4
TGTGCCTACACGCGGGAGGGCCTCACAGATACGCAGTATTTT	CAYTREGLTDTQYF	TRBD2	TRBJ2-3	14	-	TRBV5-6
TGTGCCAGTAGTACTCAAAACTTAGCGGGGATCACAGATACGCAGTATTTT	CASSTQNLAGITDTQYF	TRBD2	TRBJ2-3	17	-	TRBV19
TGTGCCAGCAGCTTATCTTACAATGAGCAGTTCTTC	CASSLSYNEQFF	-	TRBJ2-1	12	many	TRBV7-3
TGTGCCAGTAGTCAGGGGCGGAGCTATGGCTACACCTTC	CASSQGRSYGYTF	-	TRBJ1-2	13	-	TRBV19
TGTGCCAGCAGACGGACAGGGGACTTCACTGAAGCTTTCTTT	CASRRTGDFTEAFF	TRBD1	TRBJ1-1	14	-	TRBV27
TGTGCCAGCATGCGACAGACCACAACTAATGAAAAACTGTTTTTT	CASMRQTTTNEKLFF	-	TRBJ1-4	15	-	TRBV2
TGTGCCAGCAGCCTGTCCTCCTCTGGGGCCAACGTCCTGACTTTC	CASSLSSSGANVLTF	-	TRBJ2-6	15	-	TRBV3-1/TRBV3-2
TGTGCCAGCAGCCGGGACAGGGTTAGTCAGCCCCAGCATTTT	CASSRDRVSQPQHF	TRBD1	TRBJ1-5	14	few	TRBV27
TGCGCCAGCAGCCAAGAAGTCTCGGGACAGGGGCGGCCCCAGCATTTT	CASSQEVSGQGRPQHF	TRBD1	TRBJ1-5	16	-	TRBV4-3
TGTGCCAGCAGCCCCCGTGACATGAACACTGAAGCTTTCTTT	CASSPRDMNTEAFF	-	TRBJ1-1	14	-	TRBV9